This T cell receptor (beta chain) derives from a study of blood T cells in healthy people across ages. Notes on the study in general: Samples with more naive T cells showed higher observed beta diversity.

Every participating donor contributed about 10 milliliters of peripheral blood through a draw. Of note for this clonotype: The antigen is not known.

Combining a sample-barcoded 5' primer with a J-beta primer mix, a second PCR ran for 7 to 11 cycles. TCRdb used MiXCR to reprocess the 5' RACE reads, holding one entry per CDR3 protein. The profile shows 1,500,000 or so distinct CDR3 sequences, about 45% of them singletons. Trimming stripped 4 bases from V and 2 bases from J, with 12 bases between. This CDR3 has 13 residues. Germline V gene lookup returns CDR1 SQVTM and CDR2 ANQGSEA. The TCR originated in a woman between 18 and 30 years old in good health. Input material: blood. The genes are TRBV29-1 and TRBJ2-7, with D possibly being TRBD1 or TRBD2 (5 bases each). DNA for the CDR3: TGCAGCGTTGGAGGGGCGTACGCCTACGAGCAGTACTTC. Translation gives CSVGGAYAYEQYF.